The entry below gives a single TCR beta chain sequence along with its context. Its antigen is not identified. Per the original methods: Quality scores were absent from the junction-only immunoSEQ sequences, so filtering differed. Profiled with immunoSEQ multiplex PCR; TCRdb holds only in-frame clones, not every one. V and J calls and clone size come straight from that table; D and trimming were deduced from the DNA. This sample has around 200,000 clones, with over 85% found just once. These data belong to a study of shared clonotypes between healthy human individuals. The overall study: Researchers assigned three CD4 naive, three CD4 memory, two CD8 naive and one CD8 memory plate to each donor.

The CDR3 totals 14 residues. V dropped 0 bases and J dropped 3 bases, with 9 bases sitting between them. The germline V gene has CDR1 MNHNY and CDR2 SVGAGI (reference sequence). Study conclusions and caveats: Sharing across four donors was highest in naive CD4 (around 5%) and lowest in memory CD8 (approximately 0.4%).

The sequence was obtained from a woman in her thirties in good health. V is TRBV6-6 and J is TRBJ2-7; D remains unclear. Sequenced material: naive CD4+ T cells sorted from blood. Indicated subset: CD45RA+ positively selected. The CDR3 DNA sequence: TGTGCCAGCAGTTACTCCTGGCGACTCTACGAGCAGTACTTC. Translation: CASSYSWRLYEQYF.